A selection of T cell receptor beta chains follows, all from one sample in a study of OX40 agonist ivuxolimab in advanced cancers. This table comes from immunoSEQ multiplex PCR, and its TCRdb copy is limited to in-frame clones, with some not included. The table records tens of thousands of clones, around 81% of them present only once. Here the sequenced sample was CD4+ or CD8+ T cells sorted from blood, taken in a trial of the OX40 agonist ivuxolimab. The receptors originated from an adult with an advanced solid tumor such as melanoma, head and neck, liver or kidney cancer. The CDR3 runs from the conserved cysteine through the conserved F or W. A D gene is named only where the DNA matches it firmly. Clone size is shown for a subset of rows, as once, few, many or a class of expanded clone.

d_gene | j_gene | v_gene | abundance | len | CDR3nt | CDR3aa
NA | TRBJ1-1 | TRBV18 | NA | 15 | TGTGCCAGCTCACCACAGGGACGGATCAACACTGAAGCTTTCTTT | CASSPQGRINTEAFF
NA | TRBJ1-1 | TRBV7-9 | NA | 12 | TGTGCCAGCAGCTTACCTCAGGGTGAAGCTTTCTTT | CASSLPQGEAFF
NA | TRBJ1-4 | TRBV27 | few | 15 | TGTGCCAGCGGTAGACAGACCTCAACTAATGAAAAACTGTTTTTT | CASGRQTSTNEKLFF
NA | TRBJ2-1 | TRBV5-1 | NA | 14 | TGCGCCAGCAGCCAATCGGTCTCCTACAATGAGCAGTTCTTC | CASSQSVSYNEQFF
TRBD2 | TRBJ2-1 | TRBV9 | NA | 15 | TGTGCCAGCAGCACTAGCGGGAGCGCCAACAATGAGCAGTTCTTC | CASSTSGSANNEQFF
NA | TRBJ2-5 | TRBV4-2 | medium-sized | 16 | TGTGCCAGCAGCCAAGATCACAGCGGAAGGGAAGAGACCCAGTACTTC | CASSQDHSGREETQYF
NA | TRBJ2-7 | TRBV11-3 | NA | 13 | TGTGCCAGCAGCGAAACGTACCGGGGCGAGCAGTACTTC | CASSETYRGEQYF
NA | TRBJ1-6 | TRBV18 | NA | 16 | TGTGCCAGCTCACCACAGTTGGTCACCTATAATTCACCCCTCCACTTT | CASSPQLVTYNSPLHF
NA | TRBJ2-7 | TRBV29-1 | NA | 14 | TGCAGCGTTGGGACCGGCCTTGGGGCGCGCGAGCAGTACTTC | CSVGTGLGAREQYF
NA | TRBJ2-3 | TRBV19 | NA | 18 | TGTGCCAGTAGTGCAGGAATACTAACGCGTCGGAGCACAGATACGCAGTATTTT | CASSAGILTRRSTDTQYF
NA | TRBJ2-1 | TRBV7-6 | NA | 16 | TGTGCCAGCAGCTTAGATAGTCAGGGTAACTACAATGAGCAGTTCTTC | CASSLDSQGNYNEQFF
TRBD2 | TRBJ2-7 | TRBV7-9 | NA | 16 | TGTGCCAGCAGCTTAGTGGCGGGAGGCCCCTTTTACGAGCAGTACTTC | CASSLVAGGPFYEQYF
TRBD2 | TRBJ2-1 | TRBV27 | once | 14 | TGTGCCAGCAGTTTCTCGGCTAGCGGGAGTGTTCAGTTCTTC | CASSFSASGSVQFF
NA | TRBJ2-1 | TRBV28 | NA | 12 | TGTGCCAGCAGTTTATTCTATGACGAGCAGTTCTTC | CASSLFYDEQFF
TRBD1 | TRBJ2-7 | TRBV5-1 | NA | 13 | TGCGCCAGCAGCTTAGACAGGGTCGGCGAGCAGTACTTC | CASSLDRVGEQYF
NA | TRBJ1-1 | TRBV7-9 | NA | 17 | TGTGCCAGCAGCCCGGGACTCTCCCTGGGGGTGAACACTGAAGCTTTCTTT | CASSPGLSLGVNTEAFF
NA | TRBJ2-7 | TRBV5-1 | NA | 11 | TGCGCCAGCAGCGGGCAGGTCGAGCAGTACTTC | CASSGQVEQYF
NA | TRBJ2-5 | TRBV11-2 | NA | 15 | TGTGCCAGCAGCTTAGGCCAGGGGAGGCAAGAGACCCAGTACTTC | CASSLGQGRQETQYF
NA | TRBJ2-7 | TRBV27 | NA | 13 | TGTGCCAGCAGTGAGGCGAGAGGCTCCGAGCAGTACTTC | CASSEARGSEQYF
TRBD1 | TRBJ2-2 | TRBV11-3 | NA | 18 | TGTGCCAGCAGCTCCGCCGGGCGGGACAGGGCATTCACCGGGGAGCTGTTTTTT | CASSSAGRDRAFTGELFF
NA | TRBJ1-5 | TRBV2 | NA | 15 | TGTGCCAGCAGAGAGACAGTTTATAGCAATCAGCCCCAGCATTTT | CASRETVYSNQPQHF
NA | TRBJ1-3 | TRBV10-3 | few | 11 | TGTGCCATCAGTGAAGGAAACACCATATATTTT | CAISEGNTIYF
NA | TRBJ2-3 | TRBV11-3 | NA | 12 | TGTGCCAGCAGCCCGACTATAGGTACGCAGTATTTT | CASSPTIGTQYF